These 13 T cell receptor beta chains share one sample of origin, sequenced in a study of T cells expressing NK-cell markers. TCRdb re-called the 5' RACE reads, yielding one record per CDR3 amino acid sequence without DNA. The sample holds hundreds of thousands of distinct CDR3 sequences. The sample taken for sequencing was blood T cells: a sorted CD56 or NKG2C T cell subset, CD4+ or CD8+ T cells, or bulk PBMC T cells (not recorded which). These receptors were collected from a man aged 18 to 69 in good health.

CDR3 sequence: CASSPGAGGSQYF. The chain is built from TRBV18 and TRBJ2-3; there is no DNA to check the TCRdb D call of TRBD1. The CDR3 length is 13 residues. Germline V CDR1 and CDR2: KGHSH, LQKENI.

The gene calls are TRBV7-2 and TRBJ2-1; lacking DNA, the TRBD2 call made by TCRdb goes unchecked. The CDR3 has 12 amino acids. The germline V gene has CDR1 SGHTA and CDR2 FQGNSA. The CDR3 here is CASSQRSGAQFF.

The chain carries TRBV5-5 and TRBJ2-7; TCRdb outputs TRBD1, but without DNA this stays unchecked. The CDR3 runs to 18 residues. In germline, CDR1 is SGHKS, CDR2 YYEKEE (reference sequence). CDR3 protein: CASSLAAGGTGPTYEQYF.

J is TRBJ1-1 and V is TRBV7-2; the D call of TRBD1 rests on TCRdb alone, since no DNA is present to check it. Per the germline V gene, CDR1 is SGHTA and CDR2 is FQGNSA. The CDR3 is 15 amino acids. The CDR3 is CASSSYGQMNTEAFF.

The chain couples TRBV11-2 to TRBJ2-7. The germline CDR1 and CDR2 sequences are SGHAT and FQNNGV. The CDR3 runs to 12 residues. The CDR3 region is CASSLIRDEQYF.

The rearrangement links TRBV12-5 to TRBJ2-7; the D call of TRBD1 rests on TCRdb alone, since no DNA is present to check it. This CDR3 contains 19 residues. Germline CDR1 LGHNT, CDR2 FRNRAP. This CDR3 is CASGLARTGPEKASYEQYF.

J is TRBJ2-3 and V is TRBV9; TCRdb picks TRBD1, but there is no DNA to check that call. The CDR3 length is 15 residues. CDR1 is SGDLS and CDR2 is YYNGEE in the germline V gene. Here the CDR3 reads CASSARGRGTDTQYF.

This chain uses TRBV5-6 with TRBJ2-7. This CDR3 region has 16 residues. The germline V gene encodes CDR1 SGHDT and CDR2 YYEEEE. This CDR3 is CASSLGTRQDSYEQYF.

The rearrangement joins TRBV13 to TRBJ2-1; lacking DNA, the TRBD2 call made by TCRdb goes unchecked. This CDR3 is 12 amino acids long. Germline CDR1 and CDR2: PRHDT and FYEKMQ (reference sequence). CDR3 loop: CASSPGAGMQFF. Combining the CDR3 with reference TRBV13 and TRBJ2-1 gives the whole variable domain AAGVIQSPRHLIKEKRETATLKCYPIPRHDTVYWYQQGPGQDPQFLISFYEKMQSDKGSIPDRFSAQQFSDYHSELNMSSLELGDSALYFCASSPGAGMQFFGPGTRLTVL.

The chain has TRBV18 and TRBJ2-5; TCRdb gives TRBD1 as the D gene, but with no DNA this cannot be confirmed. Germline-derived CDR1 and CDR2 are KGHSH and LQKENI. The CDR3 totals 13 residues. The CDR3 spells CASSPGQGETQYF.

CDR3: CASSLGLVRVATNEKLFF. This chain uses TRBV11-1 with TRBJ1-4. Germline CDR1 is SGHAT and CDR2 is FQDESV (reference sequence). This CDR3 has 18 residues.

The rearrangement joins TRBV12-3 or TRBV12-4 to TRBJ2-3; with no DNA, the TCRdb D assignment of TRBD1 cannot be verified. The CDR3 length is 16 residues. The CDR3 here is CASSPPGRLATDTQYF.

This chain uses TRBV6-1 with TRBJ2-3. Germline V gene lookup returns CDR1 MNHNS and CDR2 SASEGT. The CDR3 length is 12 residues. The CDR3 is CASSDRTDTQYF.